Presented here are 20 T cell receptor beta chains from one specimen sequenced in a study of Ad26.COV2.S vaccination and SARS-CoV-2 variants. Here immunoSEQ multiplex PCR was the method, and the copy in TCRdb shows in-frame clones only, minus some. The sample lists around 450,000 clones; about 89% were seen once. Treatment denoted: some 19 received Ad26.COV2.S at low or high dose, single or two shots; about five received placebo; per-sample allocation not given. The samples were gathered on day 63 after the first injection of vaccine or placebo. The sample here was peripheral blood, taken in a trial of Ad26.COV2.S vaccine versus placebo. The receptors originated from a person aged 18-65 years who received the Ad26.COV2.S COVID-19 vaccine or a placebo.

The chain carries TRBV11-2 and TRBJ2-7, with D hard to call. Germline loops: CDR1 SGHAT, CDR2 FQNNGV. The CDR3 runs 11 residues. Trimming pared 5 bases from V and 10 bases from J, leaving 12 bases between. The CDR3 region is CASSPTGVQYF. The CDR3 region has the DNA TGTGCCAGCAGCCCAACTGGGGTCCAGTACTTC. Combining the CDR3 with reference TRBV11-2 and TRBJ2-7 gives the whole variable domain EAGVAQSPRYKIIEKRQSVAFWCNPISGHATLYWYQQILGQGPKLLIQFQNNGVVDDSQLPKDRFSAERLKGVDSTLKIQPAKLEDSAVYLCASSPTGVQYFGPGTRLTVT.

V is TRBV2 and J is TRBJ2-4; TRBD2 matches 8 bases. Germline CDR1 and CDR2: SNHLY and FYNNEI. The V segment lost 3 bases and the J segment 6 bases; nucleotides outside the gene matches: 4. The CDR3 extends over 14 amino acids. The CDR3 DNA follows: TGTGCCAGCAGTGACTGGCTAGCGGGAAACATTCAGTACTTC. Its translation is CASSDWLAGNIQYF.

This rearrangement joins TRBV18 to TRBJ2-3, with D perhaps TRBD1 or TRBD2 (5 bases each). The germline gives CDR1 KGHSH, CDR2 LQKENI. V was clipped by 3 bases and J by 2 bases, with 15 bases between them. This CDR3 has 16 residues. CDR3 DNA sequence: TGTGCCAGCTCACCGAGTTCGGGGCATACCACAGATACGCAGTATTTT. Its translation: CASSPSSGHTTDTQYF.

V gene TRBV27 combines with J gene TRBJ2-6; D gene unclear. This CDR3 has 15 amino acids. The germline V and J ends were trimmed by 4 bases and 0 bases, with 7 bases remaining between them. Germline-derived CDR1 and CDR2 are MNHEY and SMNVEV (reference sequence). CDR3: CASSSRNSGANVLTF. CDR3 sequence (DNA): TGTGCCAGCAGTTCCCGGAACTCTGGGGCCAACGTCCTGACTTTC.

The chain joins TRBV7-2 to TRBJ2-2, with TRBD2 identical over 10 bases. CDR3 length equals 19 residues. Looked up from germline, CDR1 is SGHTA and CDR2 is FQGNSA. The junction had 21 bases not matched to a gene; V was cut back by 5 bases and J by 9 bases. CDR3 DNA: TGTGCCAGCAGCCCCAGAACGGGTGGGGGACTAGCGTTCTCAAGGGAGCTGTTTTTT. Translating gives CASSPRTGGGLAFSRELFF.

J is TRBJ2-7 and V is TRBV30; 12 nucleotides align to TRBD1. Germline-derived CDR1 and CDR2 are GTSNPN and SVGIG (reference sequence). The junction had 10 bases not matched to a gene; V was cut back by 3 bases and J by 7 bases. The CDR3 has 15 residues. For the CDR3, the DNA is TGTGCCTGGAGGGGGACAGGGGGCATTTCGGGAGAGCAGTACTTC. Its translation: CAWRGTGGISGEQYF.

The chain is built from TRBV18 and TRBJ2-5, with D hard to call. CDR1 and CDR2 (germline): KGHSH, LQKENI. The CDR3 loop spans 16 amino acids. V gave up 4 bases and J gave up 4 bases, with 19 bases separating them. The CDR3 bases are TGTGCCAGCTCACTAAGGCTAGGATGGGATCGAGAGACCCAGTACTTC. Its translation is CASSLRLGWDRETQYF. The full variable domain, rest sourced from reference TRBV18 and TRBJ2-5, is NAGVMQNPRHLVRRRGQEARLRCSPMKGHSHVYWYRQLPEEGLKFMVYLQKENIIDESGMPKERFSAEFPKEGPSILRIQQVVRGDSAAYFCASSLRLGWDRETQYFGPGTRLLVL.

The V gene is TRBV7-2, the J gene TRBJ2-1, with D hard to call. V dropped 5 bases and J dropped 0 bases, with 14 bases sitting between them. CDR3 size: 16 residues. Germline-derived CDR1 and CDR2 are SGHTA and FQGNSA. The CDR3 sequence: CASSARIGGSYNEQFF. The CDR3 DNA is TGTGCCAGCAGCGCTAGAATAGGTGGCTCCTACAATGAGCAGTTCTTC.

CDR3 sequence (DNA): TGTGCCAGCAGCCAAGATGGTACTAGCGGACCCTACGAGCAGTACTTC. It encodes CASSQDGTSGPYEQYF. The chain carries TRBV4-2 and TRBJ2-7; 8 bases match TRBD2. Germline lookup yields CDR1 LGHNA and CDR2 YNFKEQ. V gave up 0 bases and J gave up 2 bases; unmatched junction bases: 6. The CDR3 length is 16 residues.

The chain couples TRBV19 to TRBJ2-5; no reliable D call. The CDR3 runs 14 residues. Germline V lookup: CDR1 LNHDA, CDR2 SQIVND (reference sequence). Trimming took 7 bases from V and 7 from J, leaving 19 bases between them. CDR3 amino acids: CASTGQPLVGTQYF. In nucleotides, the CDR3 is TGTGCCAGTACCGGGCAGCCTTTGGTTGGGACCCAGTACTTC.

V usage is TRBV7-2 and J usage is TRBJ1-6; D is ambiguous. CDR3 length: 14 amino acids. The V end was cut by 1 base, the J end by 6 bases, with 7 bases between. CDR1 SGHTA and CDR2 FQGNSA come from the germline V gene. In nucleotides, the CDR3 is TGTGCCAGCAGCTTAGGGACTACTAATTCACCCCTCCACTTT. It codes for CASSLGTTNSPLHF.

This chain joins TRBV7-9 and TRBJ1-2; 9 positions agree with TRBD1. CDR1 and CDR2 from the germline V gene are SEHNR and FQNEAQ (reference sequence). V lost 2 bases, J lost 2 bases, and 12 bases stayed unmatched. The length of the CDR3 is 18 residues. In DNA, the CDR3 is TGTGCCAGCAGCTTAAGACCGGGACAGGGAACCTTCAACTATGGCTACACCTTC. This codes for CASSLRPGQGTFNYGYTF.

The V and J genes are TRBV27 and TRBJ1-2, with D perhaps matching TRBD1 (5 bases). Trimming shortened V by 3 bases and J by 5 bases, and 10 bases separated the two germline ends. The CDR3 loop spans 13 amino acids. CDR1 and CDR2 (germline): MNHEY, SMNVEV (reference sequence). This CDR3 reads CASSLGPGYGYTF. The CDR3 DNA sequence: TGTGCCAGCAGTTTGGGGCCAGGGTATGGCTACACCTTC.

This clone is a singleton in its sample. The V and J genes are TRBV6-5 and TRBJ2-7, with no clear D. Trimming shortened V by 0 bases and J by 3 bases, and 9 bases separated the two germline ends. Germline CDR1 is MNHEY and CDR2 is SVGAGI. This CDR3 region has 14 residues. The CDR3 bases are TGTGCCAGCAGTTACTCGAAAGGGAACTACGAGCAGTACTTC. Protein product: CASSYSKGNYEQYF.

J is TRBJ2-1 and V is TRBV14; 13 nucleotides agree with TRBD2. The CDR3 length is 16 residues. The germline CDR1 and CDR2 sequences are SGHDN and FVKESK. The V gene end was trimmed by 4 bases and the J gene end by 7 bases; junction bases not matched to a gene: 7. For the CDR3, the DNA is TGTGCCAGCAGCCTTCAACTAGCGGGAGGGCGTAATGAGCAGTTCTTC. Translated, it gives CASSLQLAGGRNEQFF.

Here the CDR3 DNA reads TGTGCCCGAGGCCCTGAAGCTTTCTTT. Translated: CARGPEAFF. The gene calls are TRBV15 and TRBJ1-1; D is undetermined. Trimming pared 11 bases from V and 6 bases from J, leaving 7 bases between. The CDR3 is 9 amino acids. The germline CDR1 and CDR2 sequences are LNHNV and YYDKDF (reference sequence).

The V and J genes are TRBV6-2 or TRBV6-3 and TRBJ1-5, with D perhaps TRBD1 (5 bases). Deletions cut 2 bases from V and 10 bases from J, with 15 bases between. This CDR3 is built from 14 residues. CDR1 and CDR2 from the germline V gene are MNHEY and SVGEGT. This CDR3 reads CASSYPLDSPPQHF. The CDR3 DNA is TGTGCCAGCAGTTACCCCCTCGACAGTCCTCCCCAGCATTTT.

The chain carries TRBV24-1 and TRBJ2-3, with 7 bases lining up with TRBD1. This CDR3 is 15 amino acids long. With V trimmed by 1 base and J by 3 bases, 3 bases remained unmatched. Germline loops: CDR1 KGHDR, CDR2 SFDVKD. In nucleotides, the CDR3 is TGTGCCACCAGTGATTTCAACAGGGGAACAGATACGCAGTATTTT. Translation gives CATSDFNRGTDTQYF.

The chain carries TRBV30 and TRBJ1-5; D is unclear. Per the germline V gene, CDR1 is GTSNPN and CDR2 is SVGIG (reference sequence). This CDR3 has 13 residues. Trimming pared 2 bases from V and 3 bases from J, leaving 8 bases between. The CDR3 coding sequence is TGTGCCTGGAGTCCGGCCTTCAATCAGCCCCAGCATTTT. Its protein product is CAWSPAFNQPQHF.

V and J are TRBV11-3 and TRBJ2-5; 12 bases line up with TRBD2. Germline CDR1 is SGHNT and CDR2 is YENEEA. V lost 4 bases, J lost 2 bases, and 8 bases stayed unmatched. There are 17 residues in the CDR3. This CDR3 is CASSSRLAGELQETQYF. Here the CDR3 DNA reads TGTGCCAGCAGCTCTCGACTAGCGGGAGAGCTACAAGAGACCCAGTACTTC.